The 15 T cell receptor beta chains below come from one sample, sequenced in a study of beta chain features in type 1 diabetes. Of the isolated RNA, all was reverse transcribed, and so the sequenced material was expressed TCRB transcripts. The repertoire was sequenced with immunoSEQ multiplex PCR; TCRdb's copy has only in-frame clones and lacks some. The data show about half a million clones, about 10% seen once. The sample comprised naive CD4+ T cells from blood. The receptors come from a woman between 18 and 29 years old in good health.

This chain joins TRBV6-5 and TRBJ1-1; TRBD1 agrees at 8 bases. The CDR3 runs to 12 residues. In germline, CDR1 is MNHEY, CDR2 SVGAGI. The ends lost 10 bases at V and 4 bases at J; junction bases unmatched: 5. CDR3 DNA: TGTGCCACCAGGGACAGGCTCACTGAAGCTTTCTTT. Translating gives CATRDRLTEAFF.

The table lists this clone with a few counts. V and J are TRBV7-9 and TRBJ1-2; D is unclear. Germline CDR1 reads SEHNR; CDR2 reads FQNEAQ (reference sequence). CDR3 length: 12 residues. V was pared by 4 bases and J by 2 bases, with 5 bases between. In DNA, the CDR3 is TGTGCCAGCAGCTCTGACAACTATGGCTACACCTTC. Residues: CASSSDNYGYTF.

This chain uses TRBV12-5 with TRBJ2-4; the match to TRBD2 covers 8 bases. This CDR3 comprises 16 residues. The germline V gene encodes CDR1 LGHNT and CDR2 FRNRAP. J lost 7 bases, V lost 6 bases, and 14 bases had no gene match. CDR3 bases: TGTGCTAGTGGCCGAAGGGCGGGGGGAAACGGGAACATTCAGTACTTC. Translated, it gives CASGRRAGGNGNIQYF.

This clone was counted many times. V usage is TRBV4-3 and J usage is TRBJ1-1; D not certain. The CDR3 runs to 14 residues. Germline CDR1 reads LGHNA; CDR2 reads YSLEER. Trimming pared 3 bases from V and 1 base from J, leaving 9 bases between. The CDR3 bases are TGCGCCAGCAGCCAGAGACGGCGGAACACTGAAGCTTTCTTT. Protein sequence: CASSQRRRNTEAFF.

The table lists this clone with a few counts. This chain connects TRBV30 to TRBJ2-5, with D unresolved. The CDR3 contains 12 residues. Germline V gene data show CDR1 as GTSNPN and CDR2 as SVGIG (reference sequence). V lost 1 base and J 7 bases, leaving 10 bases between the germline ends. CDR3 sequence: CAWSAGFGTQYF. In DNA, the CDR3 is TGTGCCTGGAGTGCGGGTTTCGGGACCCAGTACTTC.

This rearrangement joins TRBV4-3 to TRBJ2-5, with D perhaps assigned TRBD1 or TRBD2 (6 bases each). The CDR3 is 15 amino acids. V was shortened by 4 bases and J by 5 bases, with 17 bases between the two germline ends. Germline V gives CDR1 LGHNA, CDR2 YSLEER. CDR3 DNA: TGCGCCAGCAGCCCCCGAGGGGGGCGCGTGGAGACCCAGTACTTC. Its protein product is CASSPRGGRVETQYF.

This sequence joins TRBV29-1 and TRBJ1-4, with D possibly TRBD1 on 5 matching bases. The CDR3 contains 14 residues. Germline V lookup: CDR1 SQVTM, CDR2 ANQGSEA. The germline V and J ends were trimmed by 5 bases and 6 bases, with 16 bases remaining between them. The CDR3 nucleotides are TGCAGCGTTCGAAACACCGGAGGGGATGAAAAACTGTTTTTT. Amino acid sequence: CSVRNTGGDEKLFF. Looking up the rest from reference TRBV29-1 and TRBJ1-4 gives the full variable domain: SAVISQKPSRDICQRGTSLTIQCQVDSQVTMMFWYRQQPGQSLTLIATANQGSEATYESGFVIDKFPISRPNLTFSTLTVSNMSPEDSSIYLCSVRNTGGDEKLFFGSGTQLSVL.

This chain joins TRBV7-8 and TRBJ2-3, with D perhaps matching TRBD2 (5 bases). This CDR3 contains 15 residues. The ends were cut back, 5 bases at V and 0 bases at J, with 12 bases in the middle. Germline CDR1 is SGHVS and CDR2 is FQNEAQ. In nucleotides, the CDR3 is TGTGCCAGCAGCCGTCGTGAGGGTAGCACAGATACGCAGTATTTT. Amino acids: CASSRREGSTDTQYF.

The chain joins TRBV28 to TRBJ2-4, with 7 nucleotides matching TRBD1. The germline gives CDR1 MDHEN, CDR2 SYDVKM. The J segment lost 7 bases and the V segment lost 4 bases, leaving 4 bases of the junction unmatched. The CDR3 runs to 13 residues. This CDR3 is CASSSEDRNIQYF. CDR3 nucleotides: TGTGCCAGCAGTTCTGAGGACAGGAACATTCAGTACTTC.

This clone was counted a few times. The chain recombines TRBV7-9 with TRBJ1-1; D is undetermined. In germline, CDR1 is SEHNR, CDR2 FQNEAQ (reference sequence). The ends were cut back, 2 bases at V and 5 bases at J, with 18 bases in the middle. This CDR3 is built from 16 residues. CDR3 in amino acids: CASSLKAVQRGTEAFF. DNA for the CDR3: TGTGCCAGCAGCTTAAAGGCAGTACAAAGAGGGACTGAAGCTTTCTTT.

The genes are TRBV18 and TRBJ2-5; D is possibly TRBD1 (5 bases). The germline CDR1 and CDR2 sequences are KGHSH and LQKENI. The V end lost 3 bases, the J end lost 2 bases, and 10 bases lay between the germline ends. The CDR3 length is 14 residues. The CDR3 protein is CASSPGPLQETQYF. In nucleotides, the CDR3 is TGTGCCAGCTCACCGGGGCCCTTACAAGAGACCCAGTACTTC.

This clone appeared a few times. V is TRBV7-9 and J is TRBJ2-1, with 13 bases matching TRBD2. The CDR3 is made up of 15 amino acids. Looked up from germline, CDR1 is SEHNR and CDR2 is FQNEAQ (reference sequence). V was clipped by 5 bases and J by 7 bases; unmatched bases: 5. This chain's CDR3 is CASSLGTSGMNEQFF. CDR3 DNA: TGTGCCAGCAGCCTGGGGACTAGCGGGATGAATGAGCAGTTCTTC.

This clone was counted only a few times. The V gene is TRBV7-9, the J gene TRBJ2-1; the match to TRBD1 covers 7 bases. In germline, CDR1 is SEHNR, CDR2 FQNEAQ (reference sequence). V gave up 4 bases and J gave up 4 bases; unmatched junction bases: 16. The CDR3 sequence is 18 residues long. In DNA form, the CDR3 reads TGTGCCAGCAGCTCATCTAAGGGACCCGGGACAGAGTACAATGAGCAGTTCTTC. Its protein product is CASSSSKGPGTEYNEQFF.

The chain combines TRBV20-1 with TRBJ2-1; the D gene is possibly TRBD2 (6 bases). The ends were cut back, 7 bases at V and 8 bases at J, with 12 bases in the middle. Germline V lookup: CDR1 DFQATT, CDR2 SNEGSKA (reference sequence). This CDR3 is 11 amino acids long. The CDR3 here is CSVRERYEQFF. The CDR3 DNA follows: TGCAGTGTTCGGGAGCGTTATGAGCAGTTCTTC.

This clone was recorded a few times. The V and J genes are TRBV7-2 and TRBJ2-2; D uncertain. Deletions cut 2 bases from V and 7 bases from J, with 8 bases between. This CDR3 contains 13 residues. Germline values: CDR1 SGHTA, CDR2 FQGNSA. CDR3 DNA: TGTGCCAGCAGCTTATTCGGAATCGGGGAGCTGTTTTTT. Protein: CASSLFGIGELFF.